This TCR beta chain was recovered during a study of T cell responses to AZD1222 COVID-19 vaccine. Whole-study findings and limits: Donors were chiefly white British, with a greater number of females, and clonal diversity was perhaps underestimated. Just six AZD1222 recipients were seropositive at baseline. Sampling that yielded the repertoires occurred only after the peak T cell response. Mapped onto spike, vaccine-associated CD4 TCRs spanned it and were dominant at 160-218 and 743-854.

Some clones are missing from TCRdb's copy, which holds only in-frame ones; the method was immunoSEQ multiplex PCR. In the table there are around 50,000 clones, roughly four fifths of which are singletons. CDR1 is MNHEY, CDR2 SMNVEV, per germline (reference sequence). Trimming took 10 bases from V and 0 from J, leaving 19 bases between them. The CDR3 has 16 amino acids. Remarks on this clone: Its target is unknown.

Source: peripheral blood, taken on day 0 of AZD1222 vaccination. This TCR came from an adult in good health. V is TRBV27 and J is TRBJ1-3; TRBD1 might be the D (5 bases). The CDR3 DNA reads as TGTGCCAATACGGGGGGTGAGGTGTTCTCTGGAAACACCATATATTTT. It codes for CANTGGEVFSGNTIYF.